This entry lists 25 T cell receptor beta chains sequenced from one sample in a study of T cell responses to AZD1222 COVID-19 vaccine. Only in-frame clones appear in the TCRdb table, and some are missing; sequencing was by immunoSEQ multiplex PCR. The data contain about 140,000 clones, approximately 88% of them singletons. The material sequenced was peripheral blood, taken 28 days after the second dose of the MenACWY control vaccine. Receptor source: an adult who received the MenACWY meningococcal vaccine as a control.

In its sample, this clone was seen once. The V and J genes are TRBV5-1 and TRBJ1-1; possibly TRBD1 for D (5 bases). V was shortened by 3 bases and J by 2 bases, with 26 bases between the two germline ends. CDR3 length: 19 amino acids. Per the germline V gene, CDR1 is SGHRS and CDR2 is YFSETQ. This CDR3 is CASSSTVGTGGDGNTEAFF. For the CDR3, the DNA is TGCGCCAGCAGCTCGACGGTGGGTACGGGAGGGGACGGAAACACTGAAGCTTTCTTT.

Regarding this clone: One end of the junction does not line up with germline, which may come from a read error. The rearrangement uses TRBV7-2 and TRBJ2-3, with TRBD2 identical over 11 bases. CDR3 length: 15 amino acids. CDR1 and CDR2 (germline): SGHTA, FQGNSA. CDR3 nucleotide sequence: TGTGCCAGCAGATTAGCGGGAGGGCCGGTAGATACGCAGTATTTT. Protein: CASRLAGGPVDTQYF.

Here the CDR3 reads CSAGDSYEQYF. As DNA, the CDR3 is TGCAGTGCTGGCGACAGCTACGAGCAGTACTTC. The V and J genes are TRBV20-1 and TRBJ2-7, with D possibly being TRBD1 (5 bases). V gave up 5 bases and J gave up 3 bases, with 8 bases separating them. Per germline, CDR1 DFQATT and CDR2 SNEGSKA (reference sequence). The CDR3 has 11 residues.

The CDR3 coding sequence is TGCGCCAGCAGCTTTGGAGTGGGACCGAGCTCTGGAAACACCATATATTTT. Its protein is CASSFGVGPSSGNTIYF. The V call is TRBV5-1, the J call TRBJ1-3; D may be TRBD1 (5 bases). This CDR3 contains 17 residues. Per germline, CDR1 SGHRS and CDR2 YFSETQ. V lost 2 bases and J lost 0, with 15 bases in between. The full variable domain, rest sourced from reference TRBV5-1 and TRBJ1-3, is KAGVTQTPRYLIKTRGQQVTLSCSPISGHRSVSWYQQTPGQGLQFLFEYFSETQRNKGNFPGRFSGRQFSNSRSEMNVSTLELGDSALYLCASSFGVGPSSGNTIYFGEGSWLTVV.

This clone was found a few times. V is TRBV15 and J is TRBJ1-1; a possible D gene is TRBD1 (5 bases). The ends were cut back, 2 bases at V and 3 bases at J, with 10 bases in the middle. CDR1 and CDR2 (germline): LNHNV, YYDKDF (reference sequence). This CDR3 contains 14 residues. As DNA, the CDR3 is TGTGCCACCAGCAGACGCCGGGGCGACACTGAAGCTTTCTTT. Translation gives CATSRRRGDTEAFF.

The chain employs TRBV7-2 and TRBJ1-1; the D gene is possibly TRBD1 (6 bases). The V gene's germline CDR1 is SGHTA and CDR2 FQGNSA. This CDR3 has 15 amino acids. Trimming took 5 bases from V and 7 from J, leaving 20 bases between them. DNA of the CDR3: TGTGCCAGCAGCCTCGACCGGGACACGTTACATGAAGCTTTCTTT. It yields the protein CASSLDRDTLHEAFF.

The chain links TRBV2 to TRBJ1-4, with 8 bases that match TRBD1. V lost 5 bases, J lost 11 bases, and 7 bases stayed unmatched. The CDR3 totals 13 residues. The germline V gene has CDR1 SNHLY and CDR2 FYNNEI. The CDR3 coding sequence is TGTGCCAGCAGTTTTGACAGGGGTCGGAAACTGTTTTTT. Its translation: CASSFDRGRKLFF.

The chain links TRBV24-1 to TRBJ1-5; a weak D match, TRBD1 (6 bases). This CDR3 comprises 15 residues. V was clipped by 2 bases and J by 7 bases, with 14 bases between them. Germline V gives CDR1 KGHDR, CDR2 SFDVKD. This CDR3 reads CATSDSGTGRQPQHF. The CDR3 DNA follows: TGTGCCACCAGTGATTCGGGAACAGGGAGGCAGCCCCAGCATTTT.

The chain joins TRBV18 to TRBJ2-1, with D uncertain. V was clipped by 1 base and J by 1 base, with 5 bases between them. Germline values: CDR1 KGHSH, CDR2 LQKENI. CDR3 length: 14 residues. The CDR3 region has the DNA TGTGCCAGCTCACCACTCCGGTCCTACAATGAGCAGTTCTTC. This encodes CASSPLRSYNEQFF.

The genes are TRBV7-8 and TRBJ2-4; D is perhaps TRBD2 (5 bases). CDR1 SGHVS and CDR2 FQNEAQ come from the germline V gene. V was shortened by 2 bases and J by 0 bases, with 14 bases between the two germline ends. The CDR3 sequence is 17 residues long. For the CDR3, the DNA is TGTGCCAGCAGCTTAAGACCCACCGGGGAAGCCAAAAACATTCAGTACTTC. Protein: CASSLRPTGEAKNIQYF.

The CDR3 coding sequence is TGTGCCAGCAGCTATCAGGTTGAAAACACCATATATTTT. Its protein product is CASSYQVENTIYF. V and J are TRBV7-9 and TRBJ1-3; no clear D. CDR1 is SEHNR and CDR2 is FQNEAQ in the germline V gene (reference sequence). The germline V and J ends were trimmed by 4 bases and 6 bases, with 10 bases remaining between them. This CDR3 has 13 amino acids.

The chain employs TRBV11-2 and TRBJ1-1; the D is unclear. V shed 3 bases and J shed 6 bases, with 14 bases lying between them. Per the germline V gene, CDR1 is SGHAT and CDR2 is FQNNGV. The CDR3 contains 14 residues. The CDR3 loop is CASSFEGKFSEAFF. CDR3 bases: TGTGCCAGCAGCTTCGAGGGTAAATTTTCTGAAGCTTTCTTT.

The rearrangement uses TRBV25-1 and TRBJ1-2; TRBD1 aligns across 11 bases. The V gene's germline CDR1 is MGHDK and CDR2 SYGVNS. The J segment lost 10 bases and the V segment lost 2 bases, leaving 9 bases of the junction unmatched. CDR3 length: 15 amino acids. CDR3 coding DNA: TGTGCCAGCAGTGAACCCCGGACAGGGGGCTACGTCTACACCTTC. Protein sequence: CASSEPRTGGYVYTF.

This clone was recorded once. The CDR3 coding sequence is TGTGCCAGCAGCGTAAACAGGGGTGGACGACAAGAGACCCAGTACTTC. Encoded protein: CASSVNRGGRQETQYF. V usage is TRBV9 and J usage is TRBJ2-5, with 7 nucleotides matching TRBD1. The CDR3 length is 16 residues. Germline V gene sequence: CDR1 SGDLS, CDR2 YYNGEE. J was trimmed by 2 bases and V by 1 base; bases with no gene match: 8. Using reference TRBV9 and TRBJ2-5 for the parts outside the CDR3, the full variable domain is DSGVTQTPKHLITATGQRVTLRCSPRSGDLSVYWYQQSLDQGLQFLIQYYNGEERAKGNILERFSAQQFPDLHSELNLSSLELGDSALYFCASSVNRGGRQETQYFGPGTRLLVL.

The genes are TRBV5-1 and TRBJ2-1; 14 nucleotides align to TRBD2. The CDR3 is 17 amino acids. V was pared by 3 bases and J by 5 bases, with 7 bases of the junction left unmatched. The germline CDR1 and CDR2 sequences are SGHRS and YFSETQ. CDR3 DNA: TGCGCCAGCAGCTCTGGACTAGCGGGGGGCGGGCACAATGAGCAGTTCTTC. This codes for CASSSGLAGGGHNEQFF.

For the CDR3, the DNA is TGTGCCAGCAGTTACCAACGGGCCTACGAGCAGTACTTC. It yields the protein CASSYQRAYEQYF. This chain connects TRBV6-5 to TRBJ2-7; D unclear. V shed 2 bases and J shed 2 bases, with 7 bases lying between them. CDR3 length equals 13 residues. Germline assignment: CDR1 MNHEY and CDR2 SVGAGI.

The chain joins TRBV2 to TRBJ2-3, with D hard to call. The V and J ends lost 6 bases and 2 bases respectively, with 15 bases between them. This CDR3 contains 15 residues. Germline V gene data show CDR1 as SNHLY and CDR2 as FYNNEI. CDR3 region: CASSSRIALTDTQYF. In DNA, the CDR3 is TGTGCCAGCAGCAGTAGAATAGCCCTCACAGATACGCAGTATTTT.

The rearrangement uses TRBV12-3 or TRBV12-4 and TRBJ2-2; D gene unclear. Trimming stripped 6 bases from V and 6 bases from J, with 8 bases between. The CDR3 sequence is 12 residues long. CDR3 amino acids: CASSQTPGELFF. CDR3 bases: TGTGCCAGCAGCCAGACACCCGGGGAGCTGTTTTTT.

The chain's CDR3 is CAISARTGDTEAFF. CDR3 nucleotide sequence: TGTGCCATCAGTGCTAGGACAGGGGATACTGAAGCTTTCTTT. V gene TRBV10-3 combines with J gene TRBJ1-1; 9 positions match TRBD1. This CDR3 is built from 14 residues. The germline CDR1 and CDR2 sequences are ENHRY and SYGVKD. With 4 bases clipped from V and 5 bases from J, the junction kept 5 bases outside the gene matches.

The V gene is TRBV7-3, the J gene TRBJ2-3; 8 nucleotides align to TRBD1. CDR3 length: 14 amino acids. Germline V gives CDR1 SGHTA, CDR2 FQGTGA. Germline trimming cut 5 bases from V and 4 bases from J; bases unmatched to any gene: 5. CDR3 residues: CASSQDRESDTQYF. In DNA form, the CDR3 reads TGTGCCAGCAGCCAGGACAGGGAATCAGATACGCAGTATTTT.

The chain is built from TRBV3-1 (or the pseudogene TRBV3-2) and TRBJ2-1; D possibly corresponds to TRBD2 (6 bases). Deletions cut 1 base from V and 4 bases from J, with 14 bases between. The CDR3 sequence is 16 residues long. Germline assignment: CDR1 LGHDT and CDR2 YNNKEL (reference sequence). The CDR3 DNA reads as TGTGCCAGCAGCCAAGGTCGAGCGGGCTGGTACAATGAGCAGTTCTTC. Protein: CASSQGRAGWYNEQFF.

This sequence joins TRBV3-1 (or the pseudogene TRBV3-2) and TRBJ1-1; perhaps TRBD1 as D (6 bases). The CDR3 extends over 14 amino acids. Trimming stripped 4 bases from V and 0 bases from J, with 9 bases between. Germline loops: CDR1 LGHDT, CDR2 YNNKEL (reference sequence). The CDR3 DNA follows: TGTGCCAGCAGCCTCGGACAGCTGAACACTGAAGCTTTCTTT. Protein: CASSLGQLNTEAFF.

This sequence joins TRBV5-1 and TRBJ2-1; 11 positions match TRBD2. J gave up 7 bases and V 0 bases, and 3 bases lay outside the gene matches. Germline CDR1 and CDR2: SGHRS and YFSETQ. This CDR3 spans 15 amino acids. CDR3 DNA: TGCGCCAGCAGCTTGGATAGCGGGAGGGCAAATGAGCAGTTCTTC. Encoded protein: CASSLDSGRANEQFF.

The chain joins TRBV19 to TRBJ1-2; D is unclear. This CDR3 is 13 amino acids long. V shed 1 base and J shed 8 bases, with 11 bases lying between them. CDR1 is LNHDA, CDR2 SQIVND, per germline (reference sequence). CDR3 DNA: TGTGCCAGTAGTATAGTGGCCGCCGCGGGCTACACCTTC. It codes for CASSIVAAAGYTF.

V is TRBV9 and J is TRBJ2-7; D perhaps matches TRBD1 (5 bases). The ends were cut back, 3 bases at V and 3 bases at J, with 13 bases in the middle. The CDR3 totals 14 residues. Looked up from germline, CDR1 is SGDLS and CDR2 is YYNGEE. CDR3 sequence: CASSALITGYEQYF. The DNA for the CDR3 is TGTGCCAGCAGCGCCCTCATAACAGGCTACGAGCAGTACTTC.